One T cell receptor beta chain is described in this entry. These data come from a study of CD8+CD57+ T cells in acquired aplastic anemia. The V and J ends lost 7 bases and 2 bases respectively, with 12 bases between them. Germline V gene lookup returns CDR1 SNHLY and CDR2 FYNNEI. The CDR3 has 13 amino acids. Patients chosen for sequencing had shown CD8+CD57+ cell expansion by flow cytometry. Template material for TCR beta VDJ and CDR3 profiling consisted of genomic DNA. MiXCR was run by TCRdb on the reads, yielding one entry per CDR3 protein. The sample holds fewer than 200,000 distinct CDR3 sequences, around 50% seen once.

The sample taken for sequencing was sorted CD4+, CD8+, or CD8+CD57+ T cells (not recorded which) from PBMCs. The chain links TRBV2 to TRBJ2-7; D unclear. This TCR came from a human donor with aplastic anemia. In DNA, the CDR3 is TGTGCCAGCACTTTGACCCGCCCCTACGAGCAGTACTTC. Translating it yields CASTLTRPYEQYF.